This T cell receptor beta chain was captured in a study of T cell repertoires in cytomegalovirus infection. A note on this clonotype: Its target is not known.

Each CDR3 protein is one row after TCRdb ran MiXCR on the reads. The sample lists fewer than 1,000,000 distinct CDR3 sequences, approximately 31% occurring once. This TCR came from a human donor in good health (CMV status not recorded). Some clones in this sample may be carry-over from other donors' samples. The sample was cultured CD8+ T cells from PBMCs, taken from culture after CMV antigen stimulation.

CDR3 nucleotide sequence: TGTGCCAGCAGCTTTCACGGGGACAGCAACTCCTACGAGCAGTACTTC. This translates into CASSFHGDSNSYEQYF. The chain links TRBV5-5 to TRBJ2-7; 7 bases line up with TRBD1. CDR3 size: 16 residues. The trim removed 2 bases at V and 0 bases at J, leaving 8 bases unmatched. The germline V gene encodes CDR1 SGHKS and CDR2 YYEKEE (reference sequence).